The clone carrying this T cell receptor beta chain was found a few times. Its specificity is unknown. Sequencing targeted expressed TCRB transcripts, as all isolated RNA had been reverse transcribed. Clones were read by immunoSEQ multiplex PCR, and TCRdb kept only the in-frame ones, dropping some. The sample has hundreds of thousands of clones, around an eighth seen once; the top ten hold approximately 0.022%. The sample comes from a study of beta chain features in type 1 diabetes. General study findings and limits: Among patients with Type 1 diabetes, TCRB CDR3s were moderately but significantly shorter in every one of the four CD4+ subsets.

Populations isolated by sorting all had purity greater than 95%. CDR1 is MGHRA and CDR2 is YSYEKL in the germline V gene. This CDR3 has 16 amino acids. Germline trimming cut 9 bases from V and 4 bases from J; bases unmatched to any gene: 12. The receptor was derived from a man in his late teens or twenties with type 1 diabetes. The V and J genes are TRBV4-1 and TRBJ2-2; 9 nucleotides agree with TRBD2. The sample comprised naive CD4+ T cells from blood. The CDR3 nucleotides are TGCGCCAGTCAAAGGCGTAGCGGGGGAACCACCGGGGAGCTGTTTTTT. Its translation is CASQRRSGGTTGELFF.